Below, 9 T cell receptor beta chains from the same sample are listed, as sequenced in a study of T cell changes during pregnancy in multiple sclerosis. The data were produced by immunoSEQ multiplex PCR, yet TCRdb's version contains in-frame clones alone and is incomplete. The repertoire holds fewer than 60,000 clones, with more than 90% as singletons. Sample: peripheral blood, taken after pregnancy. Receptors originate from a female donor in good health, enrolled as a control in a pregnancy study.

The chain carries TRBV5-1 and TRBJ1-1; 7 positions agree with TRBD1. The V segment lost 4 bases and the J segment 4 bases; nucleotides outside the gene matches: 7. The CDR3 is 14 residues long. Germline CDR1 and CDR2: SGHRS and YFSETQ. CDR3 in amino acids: CASSAQGRGTEAFF. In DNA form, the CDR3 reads TGCGCCAGCAGCGCACAGGGGAGAGGCACTGAAGCTTTCTTT.

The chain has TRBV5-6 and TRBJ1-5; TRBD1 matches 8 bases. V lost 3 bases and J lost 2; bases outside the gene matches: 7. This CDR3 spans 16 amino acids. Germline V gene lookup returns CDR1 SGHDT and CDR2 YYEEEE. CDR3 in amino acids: CASSYLTGGGNQPQHF. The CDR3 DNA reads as TGTGCCAGCAGCTACCTAACAGGGGGGGGCAATCAGCCCCAGCATTTT.

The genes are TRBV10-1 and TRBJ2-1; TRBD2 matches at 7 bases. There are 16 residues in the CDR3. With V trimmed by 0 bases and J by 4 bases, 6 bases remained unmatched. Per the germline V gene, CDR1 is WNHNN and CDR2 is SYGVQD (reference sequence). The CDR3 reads CASSESPWGGYNEQFF. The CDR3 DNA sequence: TGCGCCAGCAGTGAGTCTCCCTGGGGGGGTTACAATGAGCAGTTCTTC.

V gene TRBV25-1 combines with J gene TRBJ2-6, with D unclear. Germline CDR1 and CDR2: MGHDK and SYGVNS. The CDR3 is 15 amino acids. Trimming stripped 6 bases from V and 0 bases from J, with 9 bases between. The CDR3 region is CASSPSFSGANVLTF. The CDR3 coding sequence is TGTGCCAGCAGCCCCTCCTTCTCTGGGGCCAACGTCCTGACTTTC.

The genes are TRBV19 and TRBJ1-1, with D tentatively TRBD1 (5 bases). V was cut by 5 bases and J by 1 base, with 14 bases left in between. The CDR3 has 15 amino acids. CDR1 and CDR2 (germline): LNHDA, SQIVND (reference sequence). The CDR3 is CASSVRGVTNTEAFF. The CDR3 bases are TGTGCCAGTAGTGTACGGGGGGTGACGAACACTGAAGCTTTCTTT.

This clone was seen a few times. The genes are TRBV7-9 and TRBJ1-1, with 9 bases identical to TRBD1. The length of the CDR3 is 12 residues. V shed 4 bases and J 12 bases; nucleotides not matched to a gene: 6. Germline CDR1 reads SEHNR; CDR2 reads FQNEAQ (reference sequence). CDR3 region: CASSSRDRDTFF. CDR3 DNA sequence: TGTGCCAGCAGCTCGCGGGACAGGGATACTTTCTTT.

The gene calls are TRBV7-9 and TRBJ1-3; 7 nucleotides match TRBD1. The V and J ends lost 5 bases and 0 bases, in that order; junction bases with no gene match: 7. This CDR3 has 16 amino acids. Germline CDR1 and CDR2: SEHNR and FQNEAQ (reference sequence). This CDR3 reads CASSPLDRNSGNTIYF. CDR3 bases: TGTGCCAGCAGCCCACTGGACAGGAACTCTGGAAACACCATATATTTT. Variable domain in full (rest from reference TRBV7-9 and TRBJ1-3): DTGVSQNPRHKITKRGQNVTFRCDPISEHNRLYWYRQTLGQGPEFLTYFQNEAQLEKSRLLSDRFSAERPKGSFSTLEIQRTEQGDSAMYLCASSPLDRNSGNTIYFGEGSWLTVV.

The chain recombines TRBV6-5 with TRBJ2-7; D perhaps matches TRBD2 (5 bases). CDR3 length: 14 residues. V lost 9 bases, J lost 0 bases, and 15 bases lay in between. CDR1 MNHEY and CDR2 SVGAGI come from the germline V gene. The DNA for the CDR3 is TGTGCCAGTCGTCTAGCTGGGTCCTCCTACGAGCAGTACTTC. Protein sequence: CASRLAGSSYEQYF.

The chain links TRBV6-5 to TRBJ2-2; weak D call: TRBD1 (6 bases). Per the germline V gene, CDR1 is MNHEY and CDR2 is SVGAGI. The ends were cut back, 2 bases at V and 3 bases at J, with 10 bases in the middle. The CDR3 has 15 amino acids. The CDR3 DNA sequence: TGTGCCAGCAGTTACCTGGGGGCCTACACCGGGGAGCTGTTTTTT. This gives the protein CASSYLGAYTGELFF.